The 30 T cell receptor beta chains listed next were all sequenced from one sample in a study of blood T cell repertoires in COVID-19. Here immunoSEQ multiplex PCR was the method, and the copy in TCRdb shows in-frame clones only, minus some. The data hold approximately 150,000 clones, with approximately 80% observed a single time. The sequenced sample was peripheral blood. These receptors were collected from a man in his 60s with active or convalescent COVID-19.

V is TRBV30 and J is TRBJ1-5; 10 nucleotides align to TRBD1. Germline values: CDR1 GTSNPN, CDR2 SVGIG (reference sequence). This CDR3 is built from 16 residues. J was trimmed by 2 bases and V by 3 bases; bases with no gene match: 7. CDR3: CAWRATGGGGNQPQHF. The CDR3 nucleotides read TGTGCCTGGAGGGCGACAGGGGGCGGCGGCAATCAGCCCCAGCATTTT.

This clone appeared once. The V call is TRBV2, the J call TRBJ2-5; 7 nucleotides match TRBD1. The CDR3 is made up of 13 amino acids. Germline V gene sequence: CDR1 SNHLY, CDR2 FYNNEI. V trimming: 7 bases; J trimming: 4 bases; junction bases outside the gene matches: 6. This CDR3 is CASIRDSGETQYF. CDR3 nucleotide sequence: TGTGCCAGCATTCGGGACAGCGGAGAGACCCAGTACTTC. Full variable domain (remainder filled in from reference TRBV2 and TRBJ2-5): EPEVTQTPSHQVTQMGQEVILRCVPISNHLYFYWYRQILGQKVEFLVSFYNNEISEKSEIFDDQFSVERPDGSNFTLKIRSTKLEDSAMYFCASIRDSGETQYFGPGTRLLVL.

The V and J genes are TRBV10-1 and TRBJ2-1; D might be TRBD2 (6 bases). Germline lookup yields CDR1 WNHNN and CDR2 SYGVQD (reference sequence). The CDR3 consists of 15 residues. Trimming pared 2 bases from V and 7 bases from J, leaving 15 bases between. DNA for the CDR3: TGCGCCAGCAGTGAGGGGACTTTTATCTTGAATGAGCAGTTCTTC. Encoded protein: CASSEGTFILNEQFF.

DNA for the CDR3: TGTGCCAGCAGCAAACAGGGGCCGAAAGAGACCCAGTACTTC. This translates into CASSKQGPKETQYF. The chain employs TRBV21-1 and TRBJ2-5; the listed D gene, TRBD1, was not tested against the DNA. TRBV21-1 is designated a pseudogene. This CDR3 is built from 14 residues.

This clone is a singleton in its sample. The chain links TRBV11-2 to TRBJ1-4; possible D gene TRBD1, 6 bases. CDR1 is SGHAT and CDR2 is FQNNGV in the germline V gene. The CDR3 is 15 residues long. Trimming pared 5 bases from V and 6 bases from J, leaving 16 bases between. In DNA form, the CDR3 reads TGTGCCAGCAGCCCACTTTCTGGGGGCGATGAAAAACTGTTTTTT. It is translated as CASSPLSGGDEKLFF.

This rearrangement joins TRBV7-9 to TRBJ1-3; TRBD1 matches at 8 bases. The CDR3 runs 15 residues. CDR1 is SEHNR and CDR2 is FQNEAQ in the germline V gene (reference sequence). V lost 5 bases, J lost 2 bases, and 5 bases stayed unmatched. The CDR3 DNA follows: TGTGCCAGCAGCCCCTCGACAGGGGCTGGAAACACCATATATTTT. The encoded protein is CASSPSTGAGNTIYF.

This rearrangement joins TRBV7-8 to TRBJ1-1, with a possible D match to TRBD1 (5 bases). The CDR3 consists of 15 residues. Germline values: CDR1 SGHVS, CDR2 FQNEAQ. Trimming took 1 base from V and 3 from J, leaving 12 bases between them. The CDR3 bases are TGTGCCAGCAGCTTAGTTCAGGGAGGGTACACTGAAGCTTTCTTT. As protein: CASSLVQGGYTEAFF.

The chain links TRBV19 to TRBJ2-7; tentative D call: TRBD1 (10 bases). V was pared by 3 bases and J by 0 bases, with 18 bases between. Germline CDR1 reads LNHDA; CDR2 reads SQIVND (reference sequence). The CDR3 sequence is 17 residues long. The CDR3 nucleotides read TGTGCCAGTAGTATGAGCGGGAGGACAGGGGGCTCCTACGAGCAGTACTTC. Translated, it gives CASSMSGRTGGSYEQYF.

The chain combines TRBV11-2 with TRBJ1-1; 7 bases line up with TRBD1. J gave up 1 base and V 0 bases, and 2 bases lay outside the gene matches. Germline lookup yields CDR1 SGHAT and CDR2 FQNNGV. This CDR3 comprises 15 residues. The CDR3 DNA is TGTGCCAGCAGCTTAGAACAGGGGCCGAACACTGAAGCTTTCTTT. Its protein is CASSLEQGPNTEAFF.

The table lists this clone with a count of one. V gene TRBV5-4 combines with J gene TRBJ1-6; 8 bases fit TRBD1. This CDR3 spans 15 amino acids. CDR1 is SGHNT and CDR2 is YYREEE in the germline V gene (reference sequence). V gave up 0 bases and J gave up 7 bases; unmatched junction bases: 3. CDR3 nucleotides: TGTGCCAGCAGCTTGGTGCAGGGGGCAAATTCACCCCTCCACTTT. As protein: CASSLVQGANSPLHF.

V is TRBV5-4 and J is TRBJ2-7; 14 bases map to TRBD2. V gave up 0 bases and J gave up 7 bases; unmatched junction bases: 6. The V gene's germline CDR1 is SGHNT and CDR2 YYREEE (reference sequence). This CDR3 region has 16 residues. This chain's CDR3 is CASSLGGTSGSFEQYV. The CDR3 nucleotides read TGTGCCAGCAGCTTGGGAGGGACTAGCGGGAGTTTTGAGCAGTACGTC.

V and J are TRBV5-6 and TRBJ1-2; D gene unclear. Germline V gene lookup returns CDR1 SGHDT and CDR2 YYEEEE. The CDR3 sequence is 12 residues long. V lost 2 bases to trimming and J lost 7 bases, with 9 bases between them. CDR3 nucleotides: TGTGCCAGCAGCTTACTAGAGGGTGGCTACACCTTC. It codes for CASSLLEGGYTF.

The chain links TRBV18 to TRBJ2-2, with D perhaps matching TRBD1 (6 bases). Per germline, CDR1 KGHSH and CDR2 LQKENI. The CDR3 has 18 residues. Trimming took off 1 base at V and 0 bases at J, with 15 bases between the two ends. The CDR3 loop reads CASSPLERTAANTGELFF. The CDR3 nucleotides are TGTGCCAGCTCACCACTTGAACGGACAGCCGCGAACACCGGGGAGCTGTTTTTT.

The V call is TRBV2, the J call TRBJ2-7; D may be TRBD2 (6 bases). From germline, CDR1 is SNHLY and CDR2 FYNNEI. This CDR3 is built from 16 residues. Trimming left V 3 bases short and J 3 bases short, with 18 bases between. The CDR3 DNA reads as TGTGCCAGCAGTGATGGGGGTTTGGAGGGGAACTACGAGCAGTACTTC. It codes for CASSDGGLEGNYEQYF.

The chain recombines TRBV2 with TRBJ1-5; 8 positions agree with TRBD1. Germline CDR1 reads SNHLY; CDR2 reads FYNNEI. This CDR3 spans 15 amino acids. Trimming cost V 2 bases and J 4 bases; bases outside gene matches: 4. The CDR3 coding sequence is TGTGCCAGCAGTGAAAGAACAGGGGGTAATCAGCCCCAGCATTTT. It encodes CASSERTGGNQPQHF.

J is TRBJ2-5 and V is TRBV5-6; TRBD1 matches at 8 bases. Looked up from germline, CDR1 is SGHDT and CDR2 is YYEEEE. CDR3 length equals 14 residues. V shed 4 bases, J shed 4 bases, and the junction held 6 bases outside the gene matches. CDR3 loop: CASSAGQGTETQYF. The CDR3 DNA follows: TGTGCCAGCAGCGCAGGACAGGGAACAGAGACCCAGTACTTC. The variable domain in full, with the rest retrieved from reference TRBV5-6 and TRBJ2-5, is DAGVTQSPTHLIKTRGQQVTLRCSPKSGHDTVSWYQQALGQGPQFIFQYYEEEERQRGNFPDRFSGHQFPNYSSELNVNALLLGDSALYLCASSAGQGTETQYFGPGTRLLVL.

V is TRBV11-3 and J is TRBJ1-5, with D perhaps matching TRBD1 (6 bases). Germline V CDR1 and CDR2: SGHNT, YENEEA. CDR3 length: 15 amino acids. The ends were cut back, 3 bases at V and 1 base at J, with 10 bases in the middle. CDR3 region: CASSLGGASNQPQHF. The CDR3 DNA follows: TGTGCCAGCAGCTTGGGGGGGGCGAGCAATCAGCCCCAGCATTTT.

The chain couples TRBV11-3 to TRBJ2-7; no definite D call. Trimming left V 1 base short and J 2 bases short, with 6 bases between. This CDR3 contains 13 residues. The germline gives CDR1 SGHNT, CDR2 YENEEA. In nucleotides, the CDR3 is TGTGCCAGCAGCTTAGGGGCTCCCTACGAGCAGTACGTC. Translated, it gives CASSLGAPYEQYV.

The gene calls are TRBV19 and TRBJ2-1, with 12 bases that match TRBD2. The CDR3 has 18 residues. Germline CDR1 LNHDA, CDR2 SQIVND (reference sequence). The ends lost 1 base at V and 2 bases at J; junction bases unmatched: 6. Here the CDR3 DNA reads TGTGCCAGTAGTATAGGATCTAGCGGGAGGGCCGCCTACAATGAGCAGTTCTTC. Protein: CASSIGSSGRAAYNEQFF. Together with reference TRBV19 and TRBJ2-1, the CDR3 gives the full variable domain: DGGITQSPKYLFRKEGQNVTLSCEQNLNHDAMYWYRQDPGQGLRLIYYSQIVNDFQKGDIAEGYSVSREKKESFPLTVTSAQKNPTAFYLCASSIGSSGRAAYNEQFFGPGTRLTVL.

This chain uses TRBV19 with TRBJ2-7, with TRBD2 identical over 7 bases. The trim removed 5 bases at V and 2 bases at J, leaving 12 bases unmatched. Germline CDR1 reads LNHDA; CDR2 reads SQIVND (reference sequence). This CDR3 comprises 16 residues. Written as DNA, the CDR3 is TGTGCCAGTAGTGGGACCGGGGAGGGGAGGCCCTACGAGCAGTACTTC. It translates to CASSGTGEGRPYEQYF.

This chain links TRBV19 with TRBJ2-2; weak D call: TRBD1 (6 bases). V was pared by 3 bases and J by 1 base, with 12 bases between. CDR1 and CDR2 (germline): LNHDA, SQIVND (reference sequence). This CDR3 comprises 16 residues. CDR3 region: CASSILDSRNTGELFF. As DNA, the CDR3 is TGTGCCAGTAGTATTCTGGACAGCAGGAACACCGGGGAGCTGTTTTTT.

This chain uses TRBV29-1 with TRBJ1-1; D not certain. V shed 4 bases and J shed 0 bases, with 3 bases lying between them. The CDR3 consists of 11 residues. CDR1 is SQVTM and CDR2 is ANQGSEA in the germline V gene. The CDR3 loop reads CSVGMNTEAFF. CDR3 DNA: TGCAGCGTTGGTATGAACACTGAAGCTTTCTTT.

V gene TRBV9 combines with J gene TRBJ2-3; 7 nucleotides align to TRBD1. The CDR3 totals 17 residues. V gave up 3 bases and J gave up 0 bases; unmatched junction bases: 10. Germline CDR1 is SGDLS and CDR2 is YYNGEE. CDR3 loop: CASSARMTGLSTDTQYF. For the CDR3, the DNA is TGTGCCAGCAGCGCGAGAATGACAGGGCTTAGCACAGATACGCAGTATTTT.

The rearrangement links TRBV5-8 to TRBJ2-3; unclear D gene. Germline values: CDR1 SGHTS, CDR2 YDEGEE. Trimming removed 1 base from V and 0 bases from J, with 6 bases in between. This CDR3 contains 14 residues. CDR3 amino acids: CASSLNPSTDTQYF. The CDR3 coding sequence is TGTGCCAGCAGCTTGAATCCTAGCACAGATACGCAGTATTTT.

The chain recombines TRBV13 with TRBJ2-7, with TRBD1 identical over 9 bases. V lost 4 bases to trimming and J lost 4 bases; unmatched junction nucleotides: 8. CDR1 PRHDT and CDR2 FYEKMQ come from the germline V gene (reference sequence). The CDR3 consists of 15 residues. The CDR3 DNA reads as TGTGCCAGCAGCTCACGGACAGGGGAGCCATACGAGCAGTACTTC. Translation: CASSSRTGEPYEQYF. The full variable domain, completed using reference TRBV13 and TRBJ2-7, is AAGVIQSPRHLIKEKRETATLKCYPIPRHDTVYWYQQGPGQDPQFLISFYEKMQSDKGSIPDRFSAQQFSDYHSELNMSSLELGDSALYFCASSSRTGEPYEQYFGPGTRLTVT.

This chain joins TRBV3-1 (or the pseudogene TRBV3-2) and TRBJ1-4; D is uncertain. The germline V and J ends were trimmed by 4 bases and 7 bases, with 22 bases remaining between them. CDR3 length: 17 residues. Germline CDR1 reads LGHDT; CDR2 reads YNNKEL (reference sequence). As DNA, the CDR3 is TGTGCCAGCAGCCTGGTCGGTACCCGAGATCTGAGTGAAAAACTGTTTTTT. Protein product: CASSLVGTRDLSEKLFF.

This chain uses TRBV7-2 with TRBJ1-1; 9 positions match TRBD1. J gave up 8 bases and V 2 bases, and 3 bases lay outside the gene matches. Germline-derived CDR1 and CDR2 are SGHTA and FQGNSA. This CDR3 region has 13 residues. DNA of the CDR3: TGTGCCAGCAGCTTAACAGGGGGCGCCGAAGCTTTCTTT. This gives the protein CASSLTGGAEAFF.

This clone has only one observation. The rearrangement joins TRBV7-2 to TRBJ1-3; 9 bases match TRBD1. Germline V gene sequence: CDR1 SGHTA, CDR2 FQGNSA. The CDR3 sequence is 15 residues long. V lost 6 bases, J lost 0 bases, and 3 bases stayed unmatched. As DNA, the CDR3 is TGTGCCAGCAGTTACAGGGGGCCCTCTGGAAACACCATATATTTT. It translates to CASSYRGPSGNTIYF.

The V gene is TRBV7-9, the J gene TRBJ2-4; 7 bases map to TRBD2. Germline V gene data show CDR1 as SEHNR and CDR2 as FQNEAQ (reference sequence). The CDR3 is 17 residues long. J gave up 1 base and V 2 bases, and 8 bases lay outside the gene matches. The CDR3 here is CASSLSGGSGAKNIQYF. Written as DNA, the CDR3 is TGTGCCAGCAGCTTATCGGGCGGGAGTGGTGCCAAAAACATTCAGTACTTC.

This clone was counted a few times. The CDR3 is CASSLEPSLGAGYTF. The CDR3 coding sequence is TGTGCCAGCAGCTTAGAGCCGAGTTTGGGGGCCGGCTACACCTTC. The V and J genes are TRBV11-2 and TRBJ1-2; D is perhaps TRBD1 (6 bases). The CDR3 spans 15 residues. Germline-derived CDR1 and CDR2 are SGHAT and FQNNGV. V lost 0 bases, J lost 8 bases, and 16 bases lay in between.